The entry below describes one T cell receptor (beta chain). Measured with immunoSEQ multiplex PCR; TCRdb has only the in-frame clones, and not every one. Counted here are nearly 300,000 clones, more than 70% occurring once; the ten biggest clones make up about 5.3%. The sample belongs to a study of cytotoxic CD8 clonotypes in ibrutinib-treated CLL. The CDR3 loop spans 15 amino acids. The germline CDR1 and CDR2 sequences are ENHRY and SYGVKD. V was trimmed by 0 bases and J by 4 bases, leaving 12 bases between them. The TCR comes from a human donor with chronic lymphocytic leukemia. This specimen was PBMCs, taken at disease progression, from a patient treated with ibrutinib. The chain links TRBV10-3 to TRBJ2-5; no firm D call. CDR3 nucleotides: TGTGCCATCAGTGAGTCTGGCGCCAGAGGAGAGACCCAGTACTTC. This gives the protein CAISESGARGETQYF.